This is a list of T cell receptor beta chains from one sample in a study of cytomegalovirus exposure and HLA in healthy donors. TCRdb's copy holds only in-frame clones and misses some; the assay was immunoSEQ multiplex PCR. The sample lists some 120,000 clones, about four fifths occurring once. Sequencing input: PBMCs. Receptors originate from a woman aged 40 to 49 in good health and CMV-seronegative. The CDR3 runs from the conserved cysteine through the conserved F or W. The D gene is left open where the match is weak. Rows may omit the clone size; those that give it use once, few, many or a size class.

d_gene | abundance | j_gene | v_gene | CDR3aa | CDR3nt
. | . | TRBJ2-5 | TRBV11-2 | CASSLGTLKPPQETQYF | TGTGCCAGCAGCTTAGGTACTCTGAAGCCCCCCCAAGAGACCCAGTACTTC
. | . | TRBJ2-3 | TRBV19 | CASQLGGANTQYF | TGTGCCAGTCAATTAGGGGGTGCGAATACGCAGTATTTT
. | . | TRBJ2-6 | TRBV19 | CASSRMDKFQSSGANVLTF | TGTGCCAGTAGTAGAATGGACAAGTTCCAAAGCTCTGGGGCCAACGTCCTGACTTTC
. | . | TRBJ2-7 | TRBV30 | CAWSIAGLKKTF | TGTGCCTGGAGTATTGCAGGGCTAAAAAAGACCTTC
. | . | TRBJ2-1 | TRBV9 | CASSGGLISYNEQFF | TGTGCCAGCAGCGGAGGACTGATCTCCTACAATGAGCAGTTCTTC
. | . | TRBJ1-1 | TRBV5-1 | CASSLQGPNTEAFF | TGCGCCAGCAGCCTACAGGGCCCAAACACTGAAGCTTTCTTT
. | . | TRBJ1-2 | TRBV18 | CASSPPGDYYGYTF | TGTGCCAGCTCACCACCTGGGGACTACTATGGCTACACCTTC
. | . | TRBJ2-1 | TRBV5-1 | CASSILGEWYNEQFF | TGCGCCAGCAGTATTCTGGGAGAGTGGTACAATGAGCAGTTCTTC
TRBD1 | once | TRBJ1-2 | TRBV2 | CARRTGNYGYTF | TGTGCCAGGAGGACAGGGAACTATGGCTACACCTTC
. | . | TRBJ2-6 | TRBV5-8 | CASSLVLSLSGANVLTF | TGTGCCAGCAGCTTGGTACTGAGCCTCTCTGGGGCCAACGTCCTGACTTTC
TRBD2 | . | TRBJ2-7 | TRBV5-6 | CASSLSGLSYEQYF | TGTGCCAGCAGCCTTTCGGGACTATCCTACGAGCAGTACTTC
TRBD2 | . | TRBJ2-5 | TRBV5-1 | CASSLESTSGETQYF | TGCGCCAGCAGCTTGGAAAGCACTAGCGGGGAGACCCAGTACTTC
TRBD1 | . | TRBJ1-3 | TRBV18 | CASSQTGGSGNTIYF | TGTGCCAGCTCACAGACAGGGGGCTCTGGAAACACCATATATTTT
. | . | TRBJ1-2 | TRBV2 | CASRTDNDGYTF | TGTGCCAGCAGGACCGACAACGATGGCTACACCTTC
. | . | TRBJ2-7 | TRBV2 | CASRISVDGGGQYF | TGTGCCAGCAGAATATCGGTGGATGGGGGCGGGCAGTACTTC